This T cell receptor beta chain is drawn from a study of T cells in Graves' hyperthyroidism and ophthalmopathy (dated by TCRdb to about 2019). At the level of the whole study: Peripheral blood was collected at initial diagnosis, before any treatment. TCR V-J signatures able to tell the groups apart were searched for in a discovery cohort of 90 to 100 patients, of whom fewer than 45 had Graves' ophthalmopathy and about 60 had stable Graves' hyperthyroidism. Prospective prediction of ophthalmopathy was tested in an independent validation cohort consisting of roughly 19 hyperthyroidism patients and over 15 patients who later progressed to ophthalmopathy. The 95 to 100 discovery patients were randomly divided into training and test sets at a 7:3 ratio. Thyroid tissue and blood T-cell repertoires from about 6 Graves' hyperthyroidism patients were also compared in the study. Following sampling, methimazole starting at 30 mg daily was given to hyperthyroidism patients, and high-dose intravenous methylprednisolone was given to ophthalmopathy patients. The paper reports TCR Vbeta CDR3 sequencing of roughly 140 peripheral blood samples: some 41 ophthalmopathy, fewer than 85 hyperthyroidism and around 17 progressor patients.

The full study reports these points: A 13 V-J signature model separated ophthalmopathy from stable hyperthyroidism, with approximately 86% sensitivity and 81% to 83% specificity in cross-validation and 80%/75% in testing. Most expanded thyroid clonotypes (frequency above 0.001) were also found in blood, which suggests that blood repertoires may mirror thyroid immune responses. During validation, the model predicted progression to ophthalmopathy a median of roughly six months ahead of onset, with around 71% sensitivity and 72.22% specificity. No statistical method was used to fix the sample size in advance, and group allocation was not hidden from the investigators.

The table lists this clonotype with many counts. What this receptor recognizes is not known. No much larger clonotype is one base removed from it; base qualities were not supplied. Stable Graves' hyperthyroidism was defined as no progression to ophthalmopathy during 18 months of follow-up. Hyperthyroidism patients were newly diagnosed, with disease duration under 2 months, and aged 18 to 65 years. The study excluded patients with uncontrolled infections, other autoimmune diseases, pregnancy or lactation. Clinical symptoms, serum thyroxine and TRAb, thyroid ultrasound, and orbital computed tomography formed the basis for the diagnoses. PBMCs were isolated from 10 ml of fresh peripheral blood by Ficoll-Paque density gradient centrifugation. Total RNA was extracted using Trizol reagent, and RNA quality was assessed on an Agilent 2100 Bioanalyzer. The TCR beta CDR3 regions were amplified from the RNA transcripts. The first round of RT-PCR for the TCR CDR3 was performed with the HTBI primer set and the Qiagen OneStep RT-PCR kit. A second multiplex PCR round built the libraries, followed by size selection and purification. Sequencing of the libraries was done on an Illumina HiSeq2000 using paired-end 100 bp reads. The published analysis was carried out like this. SOAPnuke was used to process the raw data, with reads discarded if the reads contained adapters or uncalled bases, had a mean Phred below 15, or lacked an exact constant-primer or identifier match. High-quality paired reads were merged with COPE v1.2.5, and unique nucleotide sequences were defined as clonotypes. MiTCR v1.1 was used to align the clonotypes against IMGT TRBV, TRBD and TRBJ reference segments. Only V-J combinations with frequency above 0.0001, covering 98% to 99.2% of repertoires, were analysed. A TCS score was defined as the ratio of F50 (clonal expansion) to E x V (chaos), with BLOSUM62-based TCRdist applied between CDR3 peptides within each V-J. Welch's t-statistics and random forest reduced roughly 540 V-J features to 10 to 15, which were used in a naive Bayes classifier (R e1071). TCRdb reprocessing: public reads trimmed at Q25 with fastp, clones called with MiXCR, in-frame beta chains kept. Rows with a matching CDR3 protein are joined into one entry that keeps the most common DNA and genes. The V and J calls follow TCRdb's processing rather than the paper's. Within this sample are approximately 630,000 distinct CDR3 sequences, with roughly 17% of them counted one time only. The ten top clones hold around 4% of the sample.

The CDR3 has 14 amino acids, counting the end cysteine and phenylalanine. Only CDR3 DNA is held: 42 bases, read in frame from base 1. V trim: 5 bases; J trim: 7 bases; unmatched bases: 5. From a lookup of the germline V gene (reference sequence), CDR1 and CDR2 are MNHEY and SMNVEV. The V and J segments used are TRBV27 and TRBJ1-2, and 12 junction bases match TRBD1. The specimen sequenced was blood. This receptor was taken from a young woman with Graves' hyperthyroidism. The CDR3 protein is CASSTGQGAVGYTF. The DNA sequence follows: TGTGCCAGCAGTACGGGACAGGGGGCCGTTGGCTACACCTTC.